The text below deals with one TCR beta chain. The identical CDR3 is also encoded by other nucleotide sequences in the sample. The source of the sample is a study of blood T cell repertoires in COVID-19. Study-level information: There were acute and convalescent COVID-19 samples, and they came from the United States, Italy and Spain. PBMCs, B-cell-depleted T cells, or T cells were the source of the cDNA or gDNA that made up the material.

Some clones are missing from TCRdb's copy, which holds only in-frame ones; the method was immunoSEQ multiplex PCR. The sample yields 240,000 or so clones, about 89% seen once. Germline V gives CDR1 SGDLS, CDR2 YYNGEE. The V gene lost 4 bases and the J gene lost 0 bases, with 11 bases spanning the gap. CDR3 length: 15 residues. Symptom resolution, clearance, or two negative PCRs marked donors in Cohort 3 as recovered. The TCR sequence derives from a man in his forties or fifties who had recovered from COVID-19. The chain couples TRBV9 to TRBJ2-1; D might be TRBD2 (7 bases). The sample taken for sequencing was PBMCs or T cells enriched from blood (not recorded which). CDR3 residues: CASSPGGSSYNEQFF. CDR3 coding DNA: TGTGCCAGCAGCCCGGGGGGCAGCTCCTACAATGAGCAGTTCTTC.